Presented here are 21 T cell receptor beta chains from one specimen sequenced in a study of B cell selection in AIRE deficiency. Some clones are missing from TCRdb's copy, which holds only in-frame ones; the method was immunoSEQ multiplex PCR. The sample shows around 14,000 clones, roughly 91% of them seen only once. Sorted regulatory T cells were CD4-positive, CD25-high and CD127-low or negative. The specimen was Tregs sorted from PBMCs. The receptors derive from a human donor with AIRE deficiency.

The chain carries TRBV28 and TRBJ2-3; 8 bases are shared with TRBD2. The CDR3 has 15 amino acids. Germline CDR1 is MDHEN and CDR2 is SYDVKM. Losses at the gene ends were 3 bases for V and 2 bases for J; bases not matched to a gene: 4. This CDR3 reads CASSFRSGNTDTQYF. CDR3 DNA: TGTGCCAGCAGTTTTCGTAGCGGGAACACAGATACGCAGTATTTT. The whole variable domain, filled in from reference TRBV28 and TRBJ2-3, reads DVKVTQSSRYLVKRTGEKVFLECVQDMDHENMFWYRQDPGLGLRLIYFSYDVKMKEKGDIPEGYSVSREKKERFSLILESASTNQTSMYLCASSFRSGNTDTQYFGPGTRLTVL.

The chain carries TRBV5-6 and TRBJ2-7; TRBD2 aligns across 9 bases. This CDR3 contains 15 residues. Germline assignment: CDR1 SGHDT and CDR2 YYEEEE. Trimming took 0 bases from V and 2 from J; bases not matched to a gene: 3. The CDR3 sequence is CASSLGLAGPYEQYF. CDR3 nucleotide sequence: TGTGCCAGCAGCTTGGGGCTAGCGGGACCCTACGAGCAGTACTTC.

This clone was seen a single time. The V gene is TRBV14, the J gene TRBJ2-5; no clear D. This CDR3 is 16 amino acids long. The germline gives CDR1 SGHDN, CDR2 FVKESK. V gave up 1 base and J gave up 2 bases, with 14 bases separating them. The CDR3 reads CASSQVGFEFQETQYF. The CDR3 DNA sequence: TGTGCCAGCAGCCAAGTCGGCTTTGAATTTCAAGAGACCCAGTACTTC.

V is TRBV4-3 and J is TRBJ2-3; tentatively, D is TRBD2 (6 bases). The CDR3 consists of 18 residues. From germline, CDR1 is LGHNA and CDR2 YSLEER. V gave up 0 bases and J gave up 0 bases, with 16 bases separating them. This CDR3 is CASSQEGWRGGSTDTQYF. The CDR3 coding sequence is TGCGCCAGCAGCCAAGAGGGCTGGCGTGGGGGGAGCACAGATACGCAGTATTTT.

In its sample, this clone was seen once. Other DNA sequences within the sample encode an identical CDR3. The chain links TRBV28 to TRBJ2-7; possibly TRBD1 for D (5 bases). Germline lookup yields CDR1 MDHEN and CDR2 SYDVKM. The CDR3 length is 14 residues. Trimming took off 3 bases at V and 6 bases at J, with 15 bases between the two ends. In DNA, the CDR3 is TGTGCCAGCAGTTTTGGGCAGGGATCAGGCGAGCAGTACTTC. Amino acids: CASSFGQGSGEQYF.

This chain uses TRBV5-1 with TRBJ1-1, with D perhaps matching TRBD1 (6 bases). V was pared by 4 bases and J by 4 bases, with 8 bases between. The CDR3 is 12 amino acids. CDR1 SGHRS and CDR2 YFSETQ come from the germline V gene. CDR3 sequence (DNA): TGCGCCAGCAGCCAAGGGGGCACTGAAGCTTTCTTT. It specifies CASSQGGTEAFF.

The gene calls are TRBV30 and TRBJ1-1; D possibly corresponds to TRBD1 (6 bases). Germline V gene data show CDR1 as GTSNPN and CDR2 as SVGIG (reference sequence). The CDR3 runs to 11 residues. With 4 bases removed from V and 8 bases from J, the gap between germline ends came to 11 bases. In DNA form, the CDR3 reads TGTGCCTGGAAAATGACAGGAGAAGCTTTCTTT. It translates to CAWKMTGEAFF.

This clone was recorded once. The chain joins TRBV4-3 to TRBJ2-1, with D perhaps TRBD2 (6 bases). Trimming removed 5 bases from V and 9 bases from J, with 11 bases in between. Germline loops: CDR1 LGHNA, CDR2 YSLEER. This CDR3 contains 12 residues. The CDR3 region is CASSETAGEQFF. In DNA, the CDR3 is TGCGCCAGCAGCGAAACAGCGGGTGAGCAGTTCTTC.

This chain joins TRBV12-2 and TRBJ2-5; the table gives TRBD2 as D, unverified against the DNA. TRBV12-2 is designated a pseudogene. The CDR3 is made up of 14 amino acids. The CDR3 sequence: CASRSGLKVETQYF. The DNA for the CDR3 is TGTGCAAGTCGCTCAGGACTGAAGGTAGAGACCCAGTACTTC.

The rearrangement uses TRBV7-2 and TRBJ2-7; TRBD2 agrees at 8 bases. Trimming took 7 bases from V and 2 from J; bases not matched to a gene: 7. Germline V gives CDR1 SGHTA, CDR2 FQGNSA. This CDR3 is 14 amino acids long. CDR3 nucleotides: TGTGCCAGCAACTTTCAGCGGGGGACCTACGAGCAGTACTTC. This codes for CASNFQRGTYEQYF.

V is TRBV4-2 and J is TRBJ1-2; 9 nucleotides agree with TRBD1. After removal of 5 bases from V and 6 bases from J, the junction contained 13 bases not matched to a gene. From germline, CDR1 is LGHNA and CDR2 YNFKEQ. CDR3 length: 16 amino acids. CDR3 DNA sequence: TGTGCCAGCAGCGCCTTGAACCGGGACAGGGAGGATGGCTACACCTTC. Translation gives CASSALNRDREDGYTF.

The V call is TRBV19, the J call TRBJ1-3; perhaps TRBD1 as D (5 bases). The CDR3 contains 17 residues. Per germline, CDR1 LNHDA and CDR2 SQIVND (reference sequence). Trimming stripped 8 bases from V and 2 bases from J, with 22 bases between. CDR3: CASSSRSGRAAGNTIYF. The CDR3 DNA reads TGTGCCAGTTCCTCCCGATCAGGCAGGGCCGCTGGAAACACCATATATTTT.

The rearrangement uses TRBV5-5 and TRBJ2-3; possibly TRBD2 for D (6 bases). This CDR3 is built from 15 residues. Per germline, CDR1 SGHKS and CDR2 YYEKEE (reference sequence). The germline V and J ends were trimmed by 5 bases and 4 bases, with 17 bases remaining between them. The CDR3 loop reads CASSPGVAEPDTQYF. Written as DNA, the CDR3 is TGTGCCAGCAGTCCCGGGGTAGCGGAGCCAGATACGCAGTATTTT.

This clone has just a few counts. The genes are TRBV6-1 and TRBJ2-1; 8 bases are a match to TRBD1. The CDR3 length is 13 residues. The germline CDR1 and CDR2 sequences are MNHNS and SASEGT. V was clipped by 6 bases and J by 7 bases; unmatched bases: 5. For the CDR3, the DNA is TGTGCCAGCAGCAGGACAGGGTGGAATGAGCAGTTCTTC. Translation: CASSRTGWNEQFF.

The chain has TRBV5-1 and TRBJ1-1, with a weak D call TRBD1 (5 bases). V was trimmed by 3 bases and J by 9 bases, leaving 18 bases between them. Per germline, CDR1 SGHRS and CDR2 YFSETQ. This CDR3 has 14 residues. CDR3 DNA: TGCGCCAGCAGCTCTACAGGCGCCTGGAGTAAAGCTTTCTTT. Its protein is CASSSTGAWSKAFF.

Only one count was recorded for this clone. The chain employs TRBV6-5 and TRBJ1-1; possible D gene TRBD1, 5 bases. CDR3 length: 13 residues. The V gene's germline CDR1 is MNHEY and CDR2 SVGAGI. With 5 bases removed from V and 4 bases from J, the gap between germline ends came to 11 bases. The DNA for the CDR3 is TGTGCCAGCAGTAGAGGCGGGGGCACTGAAGCTTTCTTT. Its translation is CASSRGGGTEAFF.

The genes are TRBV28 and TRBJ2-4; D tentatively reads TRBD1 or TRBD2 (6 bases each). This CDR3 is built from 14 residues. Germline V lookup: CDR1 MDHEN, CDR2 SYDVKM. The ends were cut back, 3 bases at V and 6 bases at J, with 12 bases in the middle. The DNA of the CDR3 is TGTGCCAGCAGTTTGGGGGGCGCGGGAAACATTCAGTACTTC. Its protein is CASSLGGAGNIQYF.

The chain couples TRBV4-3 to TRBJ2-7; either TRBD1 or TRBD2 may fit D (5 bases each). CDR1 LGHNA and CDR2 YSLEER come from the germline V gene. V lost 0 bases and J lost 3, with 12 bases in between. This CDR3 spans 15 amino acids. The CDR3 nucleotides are TGCGCCAGCAGCCAAGATGGGGGTACCGTCTACGAGCAGTACTTC. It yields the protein CASSQDGGTVYEQYF.

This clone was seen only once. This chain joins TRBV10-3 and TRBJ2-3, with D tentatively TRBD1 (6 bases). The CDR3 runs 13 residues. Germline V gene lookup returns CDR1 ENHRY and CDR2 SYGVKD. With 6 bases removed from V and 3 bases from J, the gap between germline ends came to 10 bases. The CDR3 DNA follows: TGTGCCATCAGACCACAGGGTACAGATACGCAGTATTTT. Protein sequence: CAIRPQGTDTQYF.

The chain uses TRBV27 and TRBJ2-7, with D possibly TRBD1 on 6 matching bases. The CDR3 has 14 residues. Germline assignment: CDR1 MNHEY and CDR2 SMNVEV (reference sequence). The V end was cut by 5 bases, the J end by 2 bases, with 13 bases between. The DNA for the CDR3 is TGTGCCAGCAGTCGTACAGGGCCCGCCTACGAGCAGTACTTC. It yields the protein CASSRTGPAYEQYF.

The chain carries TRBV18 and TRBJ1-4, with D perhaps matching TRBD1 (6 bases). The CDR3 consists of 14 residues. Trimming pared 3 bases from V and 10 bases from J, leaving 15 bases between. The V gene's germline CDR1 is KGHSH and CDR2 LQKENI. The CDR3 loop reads CASSPDRLKGKLFF. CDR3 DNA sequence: TGTGCCAGCTCACCTGACAGGTTAAAGGGAAAACTGTTTTTT.